A selection of T cell receptor beta chains follows, all from one sample in a study of spatial heterogeneity in lung cancer. In TCRdb, the 5' RACE reads were re-called with MiXCR into one record per CDR3 protein. The data contain some 10,000 distinct CDR3 sequences, roughly 13% of them singletons. Sequencing used lung tumor tissue, obtained at surgery. The receptors derive from a male donor with early-stage non-small cell lung cancer. CDR3s include the opening cysteine and the closing phenylalanine or tryptophan. The D gene is left open where the match is weak. The size field is filled for only some rows; it gives once, few, many or a size class.

TRBJ2-3 | TRBV4-2 | TRBD1 | - | TGTGCCAGCAGCCAGCCCCAGGGGGCAGATACGCAGTATTTT | CASSQPQGADTQYF
TRBJ2-5 | TRBV7-2 | - | - | TGTGCCAGCACCCCCCTTGGGGATAAAGAGACCCAGTACTTC | CASTPLGDKETQYF
TRBJ2-3 | TRBV7-2 | TRBD1 | - | TGTGCCAGCAGCAAATGGACAGGGGGGGATACGCAGTATTTT | CASSKWTGGDTQYF
TRBJ1-4 | TRBV6-2/TRBV6-3 | - | - | TGTGCCAGCAGTACACCCTGGCGCCCAGGGAAGCATGAAAAACTGTTTTTT | CASSTPWRPGKHEKLFF
TRBJ1-1 | TRBV20-1 | - | - | TGCAGTGCTAGAAGGTCACGAGAAACTGAAGCTTTCTTT | CSARRSRETEAFF
TRBJ2-5 | TRBV5-1 | - | many | TGCGCCAGCAGCTTGGATCCCCCGCCGACCCAGTACTTC | CASSLDPPPTQYF
TRBJ2-5 | TRBV27 | TRBD2 | many | TGTGCCAGCAGTTTAAAGGGACTAGCGGGGGGGTATGAGACCCAGTACTTC | CASSLKGLAGGYETQYF
TRBJ2-5 | TRBV3-1 | - | - | TGTGCCAGCAGCCAAGACAGGGGGTCGCGGGGAGAGACCCAGTACTTC | CASSQDRGSRGETQYF
TRBJ2-5 | TRBV18 | - | - | TGTGCCAGCTCACCGAGATCCGGTGCTGCAGAGACCCAGTACTTC | CASSPRSGAAETQYF
TRBJ2-5 | TRBV7-9 | TRBD1 | few | TGTGCCAGCAGCTTATGGACAGGGGAAGAGACCCAGTACTTC | CASSLWTGEETQYF
TRBJ1-1 | TRBV29-1 | - | few | TGCAGCGTTGAGGAGTTGAACACTGAAGCTTTCTTT | CSVEELNTEAFF
TRBJ1-5 | TRBV6-2/TRBV6-3 | TRBD1 | - | TGTGCCAGCAGATTGACAGGGGGTCGCAATCAGCCCCAGCATTTT | CASRLTGGRNQPQHF
TRBJ2-2 | TRBV14 | - | - | TGTGCCAGCAGCAAGGACTGGAACACCGGGGAGCTGTTTTTT | CASSKDWNTGELFF
TRBJ2-5 | TRBV27 | - | - | TGTGCCGTTGGGAAGCAGGTGGAAGAGACCCAGTACTTC | CAVGKQVEETQYF
TRBJ2-3 | TRBV27 | - | few | TGTGCCAGCAGTTTAGTAGGAAGGGAGCAGTATTTT | CASSLVGREQYF
TRBJ1-2 | TRBV5-1 | - | few | TGCGCCAGCAGCTTGGATGCTACTGGCTACACCTTC | CASSLDATGYTF
TRBJ1-5 | TRBV3-1 | - | many | TGTGCCAGCAGCCAAGGACAGGGCAATCAGCCCCAGCATTTT | CASSQGQGNQPQHF
TRBJ2-7 | TRBV7-2 | - | few | TGTGCCAGCTTGCTGACAGGCTCCTACGAGCAGTACTTC | CASLLTGSYEQYF
TRBJ1-2 | TRBV28 | TRBD1 | few | TGTGCCACCCGTCCGGGACAGACCTTTGGCTACACCTTC | CATRPGQTFGYTF
TRBJ2-6 | TRBV20-1 | - | - | TGCAGTGCTACAGCCTCTGGGGCCAACGTCCTGACTTTC | CSATASGANVLTF
TRBJ2-7 | TRBV28 | TRBD1 | - | TGTGCCAGCAGTCGCAGGACAGGGGCCTACGAGCAGTACTTC | CASSRRTGAYEQYF
TRBJ1-4 | TRBV12-3/TRBV12-4 | - | few | TGTGCCACCTCTACATCGCCAGCACACATAAATGAAAAACTGTTTTTT | CATSTSPAHINEKLFF
TRBJ2-5 | TRBV20-1 | TRBD1 | many | TGCAGTGCTAGAGGGGACAGGGCGCTAATAGAGACCCAGTACTTC | CSARGDRALIETQYF
TRBJ1-5 | TRBV7-2 | - | many | TGTGCCAGCAGCCCCCCCGGTCAGCCCCAGCATTTT | CASSPPGQPQHF
TRBJ2-5 | TRBV7-2 | - | - | TGTGCCAGCAGCTTATTGGGGGGTCTGAGTGTGACCCAGTACTTC | CASSLLGGLSVTQYF
TRBJ1-1 | TRBV4-1 | TRBD1 | - | TGCGCCAGCAGCCAAGCCCGGACAGGGGCGCCGGACACTGAAGCTTTCTTT | CASSQARTGAPDTEAFF
TRBJ1-5 | TRBV12-3/TRBV12-4 | - | - | TGTGCCAGCAGCCTTGGGACGGATAGCAATCAGCCCCAGCATTTT | CASSLGTDSNQPQHF
TRBJ1-5 | TRBV29-1 | - | few | TGCAGCGTTGAAGCGCGATCTTCTTACAGGGAACAGCCCCAGCATTTT | CSVEARSSYREQPQHF